This T cell receptor beta chain stems from a study of circulating and synovial CD4+ cells in juvenile arthritis. Findings and caveats of the study: CPL and bulk CD4 samples differed at least tenfold in T cell genomes. These blood cells shared more CDR3 sequences with synovium than bulk blood. Measured synovium overlap likely understates the true shared repertoire. Bulk blood CD4 repertoires were more diverse than these.

Sequenced by immunoSEQ multiplex PCR; TCRdb stores in-frame clones only, minus some. The sample comprises roughly 14,000 clones, approximately 88% of which are singletons, and more than 3.5% rests with the top ten. With respect to this clone: Its antigen is not known.

The sequence was obtained from a human patient with juvenile idiopathic arthritis. Some clones in this sample may be carry-over from other donors' samples. Input material: CD4+ T cells from synovial fluid.

CDR3 nucleotides: TGTGCCAGCACCACCGGGACAGGGAGCTCCTACGAGCAGTACTTC. It codes for CASTTGTGSSYEQYF. This rearrangement joins TRBV6-1 to TRBJ2-7, with 9 bases that match TRBD1. The germline gives CDR1 MNHNS, CDR2 SASEGT. The trim removed 7 bases at V and 0 bases at J, leaving 7 bases unmatched. The CDR3 extends over 15 amino acids.